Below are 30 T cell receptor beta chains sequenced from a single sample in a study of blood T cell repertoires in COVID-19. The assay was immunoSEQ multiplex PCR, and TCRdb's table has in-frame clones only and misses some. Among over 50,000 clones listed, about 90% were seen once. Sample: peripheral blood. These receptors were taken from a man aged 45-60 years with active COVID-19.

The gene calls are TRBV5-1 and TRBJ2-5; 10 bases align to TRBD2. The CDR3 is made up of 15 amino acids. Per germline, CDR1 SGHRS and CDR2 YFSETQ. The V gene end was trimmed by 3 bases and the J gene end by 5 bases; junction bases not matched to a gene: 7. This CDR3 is CASSSSSGSGETQYF. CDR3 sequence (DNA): TGCGCCAGCAGCTCATCTAGCGGGAGTGGGGAGACCCAGTACTTC.

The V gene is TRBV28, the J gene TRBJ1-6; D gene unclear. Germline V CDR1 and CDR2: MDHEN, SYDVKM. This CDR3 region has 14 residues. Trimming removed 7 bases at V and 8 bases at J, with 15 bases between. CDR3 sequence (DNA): TGTGCCAGCAACCCTAATCTCGGTCATTCACCCCTCCACTTT. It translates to CASNPNLGHSPLHF.

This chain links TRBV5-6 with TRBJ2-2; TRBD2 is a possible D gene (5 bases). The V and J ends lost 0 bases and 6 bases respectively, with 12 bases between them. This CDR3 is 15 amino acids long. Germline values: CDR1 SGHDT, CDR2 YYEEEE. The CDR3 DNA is TGTGCCAGCAGCTTGGGAGGGAGCACCCCCGGGGAGCTGTTTTTT. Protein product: CASSLGGSTPGELFF. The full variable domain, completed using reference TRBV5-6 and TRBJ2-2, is DAGVTQSPTHLIKTRGQQVTLRCSPKSGHDTVSWYQQALGQGPQFIFQYYEEEERQRGNFPDRFSGHQFPNYSSELNVNALLLGDSALYLCASSLGGSTPGELFFGEGSRLTVL.

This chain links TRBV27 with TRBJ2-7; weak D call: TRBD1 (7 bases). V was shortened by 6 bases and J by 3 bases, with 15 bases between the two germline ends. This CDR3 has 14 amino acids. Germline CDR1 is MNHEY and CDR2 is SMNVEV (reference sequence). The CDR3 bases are TGTGCCAGCAGCATTGCCAGGGGGGACTACGAGCAGTACTTC. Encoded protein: CASSIARGDYEQYF.

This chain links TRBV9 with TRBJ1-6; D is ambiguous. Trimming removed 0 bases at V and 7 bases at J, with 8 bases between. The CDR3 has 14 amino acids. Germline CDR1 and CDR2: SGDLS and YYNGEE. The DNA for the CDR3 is TGTGCCAGCAGCGTAGACGGGAGGAATTCACCCCTCCACTTT. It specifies CASSVDGRNSPLHF.

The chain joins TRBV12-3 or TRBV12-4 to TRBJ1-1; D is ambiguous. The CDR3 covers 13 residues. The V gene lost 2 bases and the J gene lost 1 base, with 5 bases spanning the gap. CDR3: CASSLYGNTEAFF. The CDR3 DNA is TGTGCCAGCAGTTTATACGGGAACACTGAAGCTTTCTTT.

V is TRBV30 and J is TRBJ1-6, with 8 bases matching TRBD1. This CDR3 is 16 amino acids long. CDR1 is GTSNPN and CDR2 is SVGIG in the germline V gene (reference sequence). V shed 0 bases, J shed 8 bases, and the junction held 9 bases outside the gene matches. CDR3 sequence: CAWSVPGQGQDSPLHF. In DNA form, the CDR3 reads TGTGCCTGGAGTGTACCCGGACAGGGTCAGGATTCACCCCTCCACTTT.

As DNA, the CDR3 is TGTGCCAGCAGTCTTGGGCATTCTAGCAATCAGCCCCAGCATTTT. It translates to CASSLGHSSNQPQHF. The V gene is TRBV2, the J gene TRBJ1-5; no definite D call. The CDR3 is made up of 15 amino acids. Germline CDR1 and CDR2: SNHLY and FYNNEI. V lost 5 bases and J lost 0, with 11 bases in between. Full variable domain (remainder filled in from reference TRBV2 and TRBJ1-5): EPEVTQTPSHQVTQMGQEVILRCVPISNHLYFYWYRQILGQKVEFLVSFYNNEISEKSEIFDDQFSVERPDGSNFTLKIRSTKLEDSAMYFCASSLGHSSNQPQHFGDGTRLSIL.

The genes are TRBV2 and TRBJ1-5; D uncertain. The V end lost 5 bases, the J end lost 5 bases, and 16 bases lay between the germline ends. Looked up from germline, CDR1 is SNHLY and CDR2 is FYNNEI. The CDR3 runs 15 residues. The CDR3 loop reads CASSLRVEGHQPQHF. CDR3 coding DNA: TGTGCCAGCAGTCTGAGGGTGGAAGGTCATCAGCCCCAGCATTTT.

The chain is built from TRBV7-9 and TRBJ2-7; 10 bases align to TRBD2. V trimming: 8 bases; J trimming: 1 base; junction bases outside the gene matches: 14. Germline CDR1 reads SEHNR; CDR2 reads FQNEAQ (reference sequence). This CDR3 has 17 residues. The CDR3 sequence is CASEKVERGGWSYEQYF. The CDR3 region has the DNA TGTGCCAGCGAGAAGGTGGAGCGGGGGGGCTGGTCCTACGAGCAGTACTTC.

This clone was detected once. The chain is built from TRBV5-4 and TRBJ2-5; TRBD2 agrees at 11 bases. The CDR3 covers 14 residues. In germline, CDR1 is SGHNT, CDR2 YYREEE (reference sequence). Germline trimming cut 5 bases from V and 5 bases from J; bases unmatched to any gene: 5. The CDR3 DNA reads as TGTGCCAGCAGTCAACTAGCGGGGGATGAGACCCAGTACTTC. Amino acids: CASSQLAGDETQYF.

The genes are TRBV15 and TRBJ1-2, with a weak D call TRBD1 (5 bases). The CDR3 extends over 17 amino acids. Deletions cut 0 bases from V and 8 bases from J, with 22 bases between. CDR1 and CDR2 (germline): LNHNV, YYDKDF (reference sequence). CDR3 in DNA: TGTGCCACCAGCAGAGACGGACTAACTATGGCTACAGGCGGCTACACCTTC. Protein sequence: CATSRDGLTMATGGYTF.

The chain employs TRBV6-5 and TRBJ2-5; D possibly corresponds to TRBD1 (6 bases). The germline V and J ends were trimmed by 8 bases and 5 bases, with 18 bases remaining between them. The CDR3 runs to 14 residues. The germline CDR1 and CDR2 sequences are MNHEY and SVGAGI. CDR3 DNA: TGTGCCAGCCGAGGGGTGGGGGCGCGGGAGACCCAGTACTTC. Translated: CASRGVGARETQYF.

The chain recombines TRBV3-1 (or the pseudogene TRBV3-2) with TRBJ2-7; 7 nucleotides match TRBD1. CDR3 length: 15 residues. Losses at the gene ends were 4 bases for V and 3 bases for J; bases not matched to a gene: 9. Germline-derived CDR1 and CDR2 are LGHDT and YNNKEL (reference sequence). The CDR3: CASSRKRDRVYEQYF. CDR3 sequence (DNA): TGTGCCAGCAGCCGGAAAAGGGACAGAGTCTACGAGCAGTACTTC.

CDR3 protein: CATSDRTGNQPQHF. The CDR3 coding sequence is TGTGCCACCAGTGACCGGACGGGAAATCAGCCCCAGCATTTT. This sequence joins TRBV24-1 and TRBJ1-5; D not resolved. Per the germline V gene, CDR1 is KGHDR and CDR2 is SFDVKD. Trimming pared 4 bases from V and 4 bases from J, leaving 10 bases between. This CDR3 contains 14 residues.

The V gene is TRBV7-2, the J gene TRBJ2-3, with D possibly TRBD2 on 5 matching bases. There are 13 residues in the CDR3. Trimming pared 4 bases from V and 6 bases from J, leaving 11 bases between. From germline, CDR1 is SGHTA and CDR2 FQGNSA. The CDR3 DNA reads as TGTGCCAGCAGCTACCGGGGTTGGGATACGCAGTATTTT. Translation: CASSYRGWDTQYF.

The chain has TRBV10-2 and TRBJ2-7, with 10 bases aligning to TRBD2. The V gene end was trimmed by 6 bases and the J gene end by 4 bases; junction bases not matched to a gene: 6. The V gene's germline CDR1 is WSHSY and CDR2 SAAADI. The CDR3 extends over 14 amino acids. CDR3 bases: TGCGCCAGCAGCCCCAGCGGGAGGGTTTACGAGCAGTACTTC. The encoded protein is CASSPSGRVYEQYF.

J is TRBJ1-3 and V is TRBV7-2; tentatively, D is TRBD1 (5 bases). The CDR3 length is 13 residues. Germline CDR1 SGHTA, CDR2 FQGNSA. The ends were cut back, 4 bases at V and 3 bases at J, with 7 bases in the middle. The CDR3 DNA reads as TGTGCCAGCAGCTCCAGGGATGGAAACACCATATATTTT. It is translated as CASSSRDGNTIYF.

The CDR3: CASSQDHYVGDRVRETQYF. Written as DNA, the CDR3 is TGCGCCAGCAGCCAAGATCATTATGTTGGGGACAGGGTTCGAGAGACCCAGTACTTC. The V gene is TRBV4-3, the J gene TRBJ2-5; 9 bases fit TRBD1. Germline V CDR1 and CDR2: LGHNA, YSLEER. The CDR3 runs 19 residues. V lost 0 bases and J lost 4; bases outside the gene matches: 15.

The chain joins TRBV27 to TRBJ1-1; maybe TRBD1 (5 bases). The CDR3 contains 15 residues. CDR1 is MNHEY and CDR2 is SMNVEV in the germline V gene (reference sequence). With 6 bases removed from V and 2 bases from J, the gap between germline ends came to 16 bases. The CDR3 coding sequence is TGTGCCAGCAGGCCCCCCCTGACAGCTAACACTGAAGCTTTCTTT. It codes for CASRPPLTANTEAFF.

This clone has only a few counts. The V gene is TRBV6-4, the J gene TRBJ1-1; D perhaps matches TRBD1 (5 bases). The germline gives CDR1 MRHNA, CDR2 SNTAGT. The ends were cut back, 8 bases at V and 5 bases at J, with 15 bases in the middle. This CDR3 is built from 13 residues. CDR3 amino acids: CASAIGGGTEAFF. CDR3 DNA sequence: TGTGCCAGCGCGATCGGCGGGGGAACTGAAGCTTTCTTT.

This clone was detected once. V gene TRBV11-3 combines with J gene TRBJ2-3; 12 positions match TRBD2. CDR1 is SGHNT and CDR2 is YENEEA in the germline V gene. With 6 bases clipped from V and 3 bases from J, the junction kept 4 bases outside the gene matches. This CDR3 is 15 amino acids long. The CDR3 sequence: CASRAGTSGTDTQYF. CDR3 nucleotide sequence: TGTGCCAGCAGGGCGGGGACTAGCGGGACAGATACGCAGTATTTT.

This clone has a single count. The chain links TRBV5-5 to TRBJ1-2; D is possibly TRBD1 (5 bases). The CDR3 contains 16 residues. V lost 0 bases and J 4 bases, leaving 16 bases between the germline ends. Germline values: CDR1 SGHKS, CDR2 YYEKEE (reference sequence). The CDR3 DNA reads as TGTGCCAGCAGCTTGGGGAATCAGAACGGGGGCTATGGCTACACCTTC. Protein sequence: CASSLGNQNGGYGYTF.

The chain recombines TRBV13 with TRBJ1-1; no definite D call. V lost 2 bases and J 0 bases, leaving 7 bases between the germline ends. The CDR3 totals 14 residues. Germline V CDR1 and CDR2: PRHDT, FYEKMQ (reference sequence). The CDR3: CASSLPIMNTEAFF. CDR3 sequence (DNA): TGTGCCAGCAGCTTACCTATCATGAACACTGAAGCTTTCTTT.

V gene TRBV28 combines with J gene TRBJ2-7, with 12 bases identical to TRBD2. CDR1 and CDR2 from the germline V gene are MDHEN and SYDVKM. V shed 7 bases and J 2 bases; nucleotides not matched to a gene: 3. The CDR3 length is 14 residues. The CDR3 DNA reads TGTGCCAGCACGCTAGCGGGAGGGCCCTACGAGCAGTACTTC. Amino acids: CASTLAGGPYEQYF. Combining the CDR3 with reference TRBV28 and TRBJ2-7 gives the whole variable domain DVKVTQSSRYLVKRTGEKVFLECVQDMDHENMFWYRQDPGLGLRLIYFSYDVKMKEKGDIPEGYSVSREKKERFSLILESASTNQTSMYLCASTLAGGPYEQYFGPGTRLTVT.

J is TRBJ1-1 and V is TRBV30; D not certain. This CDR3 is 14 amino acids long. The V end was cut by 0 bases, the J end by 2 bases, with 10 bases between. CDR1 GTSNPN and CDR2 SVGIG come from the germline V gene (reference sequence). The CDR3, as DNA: TGTGCCTGGAGTGTACAAGTATTCAACACTGAAGCTTTCTTT. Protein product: CAWSVQVFNTEAFF.

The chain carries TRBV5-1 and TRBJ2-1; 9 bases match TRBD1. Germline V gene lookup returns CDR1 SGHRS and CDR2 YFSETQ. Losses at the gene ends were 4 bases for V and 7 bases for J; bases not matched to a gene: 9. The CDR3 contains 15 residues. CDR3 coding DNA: TGCGCCAGCAGCGGGGGGACAGGGATTTGGAATGAGCAGTTCTTC. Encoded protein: CASSGGTGIWNEQFF. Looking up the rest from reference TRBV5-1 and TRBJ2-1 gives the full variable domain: KAGVTQTPRYLIKTRGQQVTLSCSPISGHRSVSWYQQTPGQGLQFLFEYFSETQRNKGNFPGRFSGRQFSNSRSEMNVSTLELGDSALYLCASSGGTGIWNEQFFGPGTRLTVL.

CDR3 bases: TGTGCCAGTAGCCAAAGACGACCCAGGGGGCACTACGAGCAGTACTTC. Translation: CASSQRRPRGHYEQYF. The rearrangement uses TRBV19 and TRBJ2-7, with TRBD1 identical over 8 bases. The germline V gene has CDR1 LNHDA and CDR2 SQIVND (reference sequence). V lost 6 bases to trimming and J lost 3 bases; unmatched junction nucleotides: 13. The CDR3 has 16 residues.

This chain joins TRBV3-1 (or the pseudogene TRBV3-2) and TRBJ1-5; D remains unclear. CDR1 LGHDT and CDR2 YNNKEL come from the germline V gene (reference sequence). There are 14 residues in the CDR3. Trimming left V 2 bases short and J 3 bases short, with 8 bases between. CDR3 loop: CASSQRHTNQPQHF. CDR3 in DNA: TGTGCCAGCAGCCAAAGACACACCAATCAGCCCCAGCATTTT.

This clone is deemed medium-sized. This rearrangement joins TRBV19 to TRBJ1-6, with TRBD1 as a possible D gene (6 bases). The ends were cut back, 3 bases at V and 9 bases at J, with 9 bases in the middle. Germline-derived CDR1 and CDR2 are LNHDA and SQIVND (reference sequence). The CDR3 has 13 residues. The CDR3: CASSIKQGSPLHF. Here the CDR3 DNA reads TGTGCCAGTAGTATCAAACAGGGTTCACCCCTCCACTTT.